This T cell receptor beta chain was found in a study of early T cells in non-severe SARS-CoV-2 infection. TCRdb fed the 5' RACE reads into MiXCR, producing one record per CDR3 protein. The sample has 20,000 to 25,000 distinct CDR3 sequences; about 4.8% are singletons. This clonotype appeared many times. This CDR3 is built from 15 residues. V lost 5 bases and J lost 10, with 18 bases in between. Germline V gene lookup returns CDR1 SEHNR and CDR2 FQNEAQ (reference sequence). Input material: whole blood. V and J are TRBV7-9 and TRBJ1-6, with a weak D call TRBD1 (6 bases). This TCR came from an adult who was a healthcare worker with PCR-confirmed SARS-CoV-2 infection or an uninfected control (not recorded which). CDR3 residues: CASSDNRVGLSPLHF. Here the CDR3 DNA reads TGTGCCAGCAGCGACAACAGGGTAGGATTATCACCCCTCCACTTT.